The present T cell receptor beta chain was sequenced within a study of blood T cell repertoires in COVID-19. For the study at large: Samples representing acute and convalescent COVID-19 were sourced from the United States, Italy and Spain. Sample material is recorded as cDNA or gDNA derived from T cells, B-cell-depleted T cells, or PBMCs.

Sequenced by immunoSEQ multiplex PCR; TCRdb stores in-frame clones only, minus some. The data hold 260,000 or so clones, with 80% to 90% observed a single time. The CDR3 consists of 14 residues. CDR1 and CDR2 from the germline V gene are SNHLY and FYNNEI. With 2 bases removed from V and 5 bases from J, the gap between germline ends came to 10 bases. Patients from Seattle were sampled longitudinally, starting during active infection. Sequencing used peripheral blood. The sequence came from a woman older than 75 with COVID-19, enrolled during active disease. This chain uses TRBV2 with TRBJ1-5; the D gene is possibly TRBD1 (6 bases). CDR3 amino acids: CASSELGADQPQHF. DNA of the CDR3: TGTGCCAGCAGTGAACTGGGGGCTGATCAGCCCCAGCATTTT.